This T cell receptor (beta chain) originates from a study of shared clonotypes between healthy human individuals (dated by TCRdb to 2020 to 2021). The study in broad terms: The cohort included three men and a couple of women between 18 and 49 years of age. Per donor, leukapheresis produced somewhere between about 0.8 and 9.5 billion PBMCs. For each donor, CD4 naive and CD4 memory were each given three plates, CD8 naive was given two plates, and CD8 memory was given one plate. To increase sequencing depth and limit assay-specific biases, different laboratories used diverse techniques to prepare libraries and sequence TCR repertoires. The study deeply sequenced blood TCR repertoires of about five healthy adults to estimate repertoire size and the extent of clonotype sharing between individuals.

From the cysteine up to the phenylalanine, the CDR3 has a length of 13 residues. The only DNA kept is the CDR3, 39 bases in frame from the first base. V is shortened by 4 bases, J by 8 bases, and the region joining them spans 13 bases. In the germline V gene, CDR1 corresponds to SGHRS and CDR2 to YFSETQ. What the research found in general, with its limitations: Sampling was restricted to blood, and TCR repertoires in tissues likely differ from the TCR repertoires found in blood. Larger estimated clonotype richness was generally found for naive subsets than for memory subsets. Even with the large sequencing depth, rarefaction of the sorted-subset datasets indicated that sequencing was incomplete. Compared with non-shared clonotypes, the clonotypes found in all four sorted-subset donors had higher generation probabilities. Because the study included only a small number of donors, the genetic and exposure-history diversity represented was limited. When a few donors were compared, the shared fraction of clonotypes was around 5% for naive CD4, 3.5% for naive CD8, 2.3% for memory CD4, and 0.3% to 0.5% for memory CD8. Pairwise subsampling indicated that sequencing depth was expected to affect the degree of clonotype sharing among donors.

The donors were healthy, HIV-negative adults who had no recently reported acute infections or vaccinations. Only Caucasian adults living in Nashville, Tennessee, USA were represented among the donors. Magnetic negative selection was used to enrich CD4+ T cells, after which naive cells were positively selected on CD45RA and the negative fraction became the memory subset. After blood collection by leukapheresis, PBMCs were isolated using Ficoll-Histopaque density gradient centrifugation and then cryopreserved in the vapor phase of liquid nitrogen. Analytical flow cytometry was used to check the purity and quantity of each magnetically sorted T cell population. Genomic DNA was isolated from each sorted fraction and quantified by UV absorbance on a Nanodrop 2000c. Points on this clone: It lacks a known antigen. Base qualities are not recorded, but no much larger clone differs from it by a single base.

Using the deep immunoSEQ assay, multiplex PCR amplified TCR CDR3 regions from genomic DNA. Extracted genomic DNA from each cell subset was spread evenly across all wells of several immunoSEQ 96-well plates, with each plate serving as a replicate. Each replicate PCR for sorted subsets received around 210 ng genomic DNA, equal to about 30,000 T cell genomes. Purified libraries were measured with a Qubit 3.0 fluorometer, size-checked on a Bioanalyzer 2100, and measured again with the KAPA Library Quantification kit. Every immunoSEQ 96-well plate was sequenced on a dedicated single-read 150-cycle Illumina NextSeq 550 flow cell. Concerning the study's data processing: Because only junctional sequences without quality scores were contained in the immunoSEQ output, filtering matching that applied to full-length reads could not be performed. Sequences were annotated with PyIR, a Python wrapper for IgBLAST v1.9, and V/J genes and CDR3 were assigned using IMGT germline references. Reads were removed for weak V/J assignments (E-value above 1e-6), missing CDR3, stop codons, out-of-frame junctions, or ambiguous translated residues. V3J clonotypes were defined by identical inferred V gene, J gene, and CDR3 amino acid sequence. Percentage overlap between repertoires was computed as shared unique clonotypes divided by the size of the smaller repertoire. Richness of each repertoire was evaluated using RTK rarefaction, the Chao1 estimator, and Recon v2.1 estimates of unobserved clonotypes. Generation probabilities were computed with OLGA for all TCRbeta clonotypes obtained by the gDNA method from a few donors. TCRdb mirrors the immuneACCESS table, restricted to in-frame sequences. Some clones are absent from its copies; in checked studies, under half trace to an unresolved V gene, and the reason for the others is unknown. That table supplies the V and J calls and clone size; D and trimming were determined from the DNA. Recorded for this sample are roughly 640,000 clones; about 97% of them occurred a single time. Around 0.057% of the sample is held by the ten biggest clonotypes.

The specimen sequenced was naive CD4+ T cells sorted from blood. Taken with the paper, the label for cell subset or site translates to: CD45RA+ positively selected. This receptor was taken from a woman aged 30 to 39 in good health. The sequence is built from TRBV5-1 and TRBJ2-1, and perhaps TRBD1 as D gene, on 5 matching bases. In nucleotides, the sequence is TGCGCCAGCAGCGAGTCCCAGGGCTATGAGCAGTTCTTC. It translates as CASSESQGYEQFF.